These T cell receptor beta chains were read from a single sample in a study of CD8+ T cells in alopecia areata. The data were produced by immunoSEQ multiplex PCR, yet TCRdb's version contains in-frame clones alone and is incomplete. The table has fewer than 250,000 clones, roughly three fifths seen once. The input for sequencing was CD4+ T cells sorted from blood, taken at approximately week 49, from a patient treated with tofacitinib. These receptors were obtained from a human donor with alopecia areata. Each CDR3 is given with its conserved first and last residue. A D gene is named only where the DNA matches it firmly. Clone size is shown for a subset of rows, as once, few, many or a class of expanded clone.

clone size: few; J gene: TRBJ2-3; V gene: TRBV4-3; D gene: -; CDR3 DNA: TGCGCCAGCAGCCAATACGCCAGGGCGGAAGATACGCAGTATTTT; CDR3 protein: CASSQYARAEDTQYF
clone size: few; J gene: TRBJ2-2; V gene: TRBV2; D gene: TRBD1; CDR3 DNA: TGTGCCAGCAGTTCCCGGGACAGTAGTACCGGGGAGCTGTTTTTT; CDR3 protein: CASSSRDSSTGELFF
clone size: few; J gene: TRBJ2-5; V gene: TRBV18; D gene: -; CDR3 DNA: TGTGCCAGCTCACAACTTAACCGGGGGGAGACCCAGTACTTC; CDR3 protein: CASSQLNRGETQYF
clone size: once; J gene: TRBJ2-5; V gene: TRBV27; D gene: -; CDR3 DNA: TGTGCCAGCAGTTTTAGGGGGAGGGAGACCCAGTACTTC; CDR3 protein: CASSFRGRETQYF
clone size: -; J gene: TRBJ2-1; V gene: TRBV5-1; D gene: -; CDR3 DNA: TGCGCCAGCAAGGCCTTCGGGACGACGGATGAGCAGTTCTTC; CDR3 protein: CASKAFGTTDEQFF
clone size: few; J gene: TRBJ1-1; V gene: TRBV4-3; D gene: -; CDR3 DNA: TGCGCCAGCAGCCAAGATCGGGGGTTGGAAGCTTTCTTT; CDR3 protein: CASSQDRGLEAFF
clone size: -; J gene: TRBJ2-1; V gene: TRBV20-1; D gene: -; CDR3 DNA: TGCAGTGCTAGGCGAGGGGATGAGCAGTTCTTC; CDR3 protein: CSARRGDEQFF
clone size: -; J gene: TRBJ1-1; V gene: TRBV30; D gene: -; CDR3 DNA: TGTGCCTGGAGAGGCGACCGGAGGCTTGAAGCTTTCTTT; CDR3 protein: CAWRGDRRLEAFF
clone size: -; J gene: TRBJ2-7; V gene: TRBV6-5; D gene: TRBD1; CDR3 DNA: TGTGCCAGCAGTCGACAGGGAACGGGCGAGCAGTACTTC; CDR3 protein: CASSRQGTGEQYF
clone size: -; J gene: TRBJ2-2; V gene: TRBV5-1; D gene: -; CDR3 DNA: TGCGCCAGCAATGTTGGTACCGGGGAGCTGTTTTTT; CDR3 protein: CASNVGTGELFF
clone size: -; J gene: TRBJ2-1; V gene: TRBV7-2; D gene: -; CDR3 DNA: TGTGCCAGCAGCTTAGTCCTCGGAGGTTCCTACAATGAGCAGTTCTTC; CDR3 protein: CASSLVLGGSYNEQFF
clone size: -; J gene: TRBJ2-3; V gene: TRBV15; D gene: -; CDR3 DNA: TGTGCCACCAGCAGAGCGGTTGGTGGATCCGATACGCAGTATTTT; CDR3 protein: CATSRAVGGSDTQYF
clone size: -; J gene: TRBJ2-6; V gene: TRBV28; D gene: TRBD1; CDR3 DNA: TGTGCCAGTACAGACAGGGCTGGGGCCAACGTCCTGACTTTC; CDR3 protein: CASTDRAGANVLTF
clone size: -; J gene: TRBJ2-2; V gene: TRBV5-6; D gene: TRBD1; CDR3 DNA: TGTGCCAGCAGCTGGACAGGCCTTACGAACACCGGGGAGCTGTTTTTT; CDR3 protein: CASSWTGLTNTGELFF
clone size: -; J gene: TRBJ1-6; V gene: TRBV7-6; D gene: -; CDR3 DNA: TGTGCCAGCAGCTTAGAACCAAAGTATGGACAAGTCCGAAGCTCCTATAATTCACCCCTCCACTTT; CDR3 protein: CASSLEPKYGQVRSSYNSPLHF
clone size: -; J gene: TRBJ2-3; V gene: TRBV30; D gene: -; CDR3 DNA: TGTGCCCAAGACACGGGCACAGATACGCAGTATTTT; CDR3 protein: CAQDTGTDTQYF
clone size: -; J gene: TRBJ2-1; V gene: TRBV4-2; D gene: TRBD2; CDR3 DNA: TGTGCCAGCAGCCAAGTTCGCGGGAGCTCCTACAATGAGCAGTTCTTC; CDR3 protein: CASSQVRGSSYNEQFF
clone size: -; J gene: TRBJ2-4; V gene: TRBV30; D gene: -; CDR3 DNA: TGTGCCTGGAGTGGAGGGGCGCGGGCCAAAAACATTCAGTACTTC; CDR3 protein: CAWSGGARAKNIQYF
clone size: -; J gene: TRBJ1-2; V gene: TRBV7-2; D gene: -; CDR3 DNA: TGTGCCAGCAGCGAAGTTGCAGGGGAAGGCTACACCTTC; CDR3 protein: CASSEVAGEGYTF
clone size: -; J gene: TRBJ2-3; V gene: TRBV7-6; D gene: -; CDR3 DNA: TGTGCCAGCAGCTTAACGGCGGTTCCAGATACGCAGTATTTT; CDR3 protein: CASSLTAVPDTQYF
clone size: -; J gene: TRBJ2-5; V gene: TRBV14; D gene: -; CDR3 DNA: TGTGCCAGCAGCCAAGTTATGGGGGCCGGAGAGACCCAGTACTTC; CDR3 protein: CASSQVMGAGETQYF
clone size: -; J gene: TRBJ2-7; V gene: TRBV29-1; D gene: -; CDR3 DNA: TGCAGCGTTGCCCTGCCAGGGATTCACGAGCAGTACTTC; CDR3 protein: CSVALPGIHEQYF
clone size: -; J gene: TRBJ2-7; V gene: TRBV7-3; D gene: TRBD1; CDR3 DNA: TGTGCCAGCAGCTTAATTCCAGGGGGCGAGCAGTACTTC; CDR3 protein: CASSLIPGGEQYF
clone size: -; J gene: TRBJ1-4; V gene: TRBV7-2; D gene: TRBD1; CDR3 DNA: TGTGCCAGCAGCCCCGGACAGGGACGGGGCGAAAAACTGTTTTTT; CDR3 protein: CASSPGQGRGEKLFF
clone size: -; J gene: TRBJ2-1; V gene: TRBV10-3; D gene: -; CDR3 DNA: TGTGCCATCAGTGAGTCGAGGAAGCAGTTCTTC; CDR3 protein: CAISESRKQFF
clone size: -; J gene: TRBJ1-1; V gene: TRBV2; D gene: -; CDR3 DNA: TGTGCCAGCCACGGACAGCTGAACACTGAAGCTTTCTTT; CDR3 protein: CASHGQLNTEAFF
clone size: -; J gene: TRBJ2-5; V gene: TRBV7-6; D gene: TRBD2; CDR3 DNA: TGTGCCAGCAGCCGAGCTAGCGGTCCACAAGAGACCCAGTACTTC; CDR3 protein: CASSRASGPQETQYF
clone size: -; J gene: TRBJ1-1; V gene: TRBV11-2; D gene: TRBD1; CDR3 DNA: TGTGCCAGCAGCTTACTCCCGCCAGGGGGAGGGACTGAAGCTTTCTTT; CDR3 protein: CASSLLPPGGGTEAFF
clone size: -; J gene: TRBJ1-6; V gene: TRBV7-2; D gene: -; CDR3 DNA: TGTGCCAGCAGCTTAGCTCGGGGGCACGGTCGTAATTCACCCCTCCACTTT; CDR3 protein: CASSLARGHGRNSPLHF
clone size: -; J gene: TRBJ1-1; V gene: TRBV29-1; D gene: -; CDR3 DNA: TGCAGCGTTACTAGGGCAGGAGTCAACACTGAAGCTTTCTTT; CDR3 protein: CSVTRAGVNTEAFF
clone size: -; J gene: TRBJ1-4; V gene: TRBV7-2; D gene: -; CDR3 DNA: TGTGCCAGCAGCTCGTCATACGGAGAAAAACTGTTTTTT; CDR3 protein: CASSSSYGEKLFF
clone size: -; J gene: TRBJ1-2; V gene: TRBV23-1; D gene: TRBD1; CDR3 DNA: TGCGCCAGCAGGCGACCCAGGGGGCGCGAAGCGCAGGGGGGCGAGAATGGCTACACCTTC; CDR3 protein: CASRRPRGREAQGGENGYTF
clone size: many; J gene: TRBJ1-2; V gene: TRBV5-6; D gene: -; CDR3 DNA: TGTGCCAGCAGCTTGGATGTCACAGAAAGGCATGGCTACACCTTC; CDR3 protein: CASSLDVTERHGYTF
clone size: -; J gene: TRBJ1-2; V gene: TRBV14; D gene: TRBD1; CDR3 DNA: TGTGCCAGCAGCCAAGCCCGAGGAGGACAGGGGGCCTATGGCTACACCTTC; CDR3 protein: CASSQARGGQGAYGYTF
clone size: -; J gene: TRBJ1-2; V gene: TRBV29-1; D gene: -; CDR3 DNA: TGCAGCGCGGAAGAGGGCTACACCTTC; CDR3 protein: CSAEEGYTF
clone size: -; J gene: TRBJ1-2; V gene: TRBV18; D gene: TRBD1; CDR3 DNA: TGTGCCAGCTCACCACAGGGGGCCGGGGAAGGCTACACCTTC; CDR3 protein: CASSPQGAGEGYTF
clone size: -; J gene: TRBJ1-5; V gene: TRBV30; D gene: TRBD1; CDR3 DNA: TGTGCCTGGAGTGCCCGGGACAGGGGCAATCAGCCCCAGCATTTT; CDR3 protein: CAWSARDRGNQPQHF
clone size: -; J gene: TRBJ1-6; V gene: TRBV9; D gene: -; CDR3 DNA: TGTGCCAGCAGCGTAGAGGGGGGGATTAATTCACCCCTCCACTTT; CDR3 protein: CASSVEGGINSPLHF
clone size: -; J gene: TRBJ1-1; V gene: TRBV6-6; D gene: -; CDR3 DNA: TGTGCCAGCAGTTACATTTCGGGTACTGAAGCTTTCTTT; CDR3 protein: CASSYISGTEAFF
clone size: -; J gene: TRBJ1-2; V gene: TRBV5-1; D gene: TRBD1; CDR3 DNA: TGCGCCAGCAGGGAAACCGGGACAGGGGGCTACACCTTC; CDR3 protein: CASRETGTGGYTF
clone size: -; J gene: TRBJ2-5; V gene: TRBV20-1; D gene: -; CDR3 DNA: TGCAGTGCTAGCGGGGAGGCCCAGTACTTC; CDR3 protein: CSASGEAQYF
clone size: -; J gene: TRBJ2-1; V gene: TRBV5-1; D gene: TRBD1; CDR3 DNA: TGCGCCAGCAGCGTACCGGGACAGCAAAATGAGCAGTTCTTC; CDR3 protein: CASSVPGQQNEQFF
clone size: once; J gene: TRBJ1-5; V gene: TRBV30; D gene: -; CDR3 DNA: TGTGCCTGGAGTGTGGGAAGGGGCTCAACTCCCCAGCATTTT; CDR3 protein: CAWSVGRGSTPQHF
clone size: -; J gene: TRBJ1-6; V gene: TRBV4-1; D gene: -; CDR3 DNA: TGCGCCAGCAGCCAAGAGAAGGAACGGGTAGGCTCACCCCTCCACTTT; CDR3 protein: CASSQEKERVGSPLHF
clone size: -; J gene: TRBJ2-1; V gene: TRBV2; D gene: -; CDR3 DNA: TGTGCCGGAGAAGCAAGCTCCTACAATGAGCAGTTCTTC; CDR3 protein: CAGEASSYNEQFF
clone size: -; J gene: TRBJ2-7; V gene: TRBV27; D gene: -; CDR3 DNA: TGTGCCAGCAGTCCGGGACGCACGGCCTACGAGCAGTACTTC; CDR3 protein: CASSPGRTAYEQYF